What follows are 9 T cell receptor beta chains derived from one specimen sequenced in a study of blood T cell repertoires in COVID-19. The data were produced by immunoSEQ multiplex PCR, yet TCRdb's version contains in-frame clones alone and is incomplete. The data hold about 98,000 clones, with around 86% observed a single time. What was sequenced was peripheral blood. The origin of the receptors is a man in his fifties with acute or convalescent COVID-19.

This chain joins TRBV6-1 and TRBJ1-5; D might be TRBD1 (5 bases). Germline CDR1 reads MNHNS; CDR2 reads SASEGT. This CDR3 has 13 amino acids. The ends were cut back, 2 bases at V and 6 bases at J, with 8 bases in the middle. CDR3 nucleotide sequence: TGTGCCAGCAGTGAACGGGGGGGTCAGCCCCAGCATTTT. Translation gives CASSERGGQPQHF.

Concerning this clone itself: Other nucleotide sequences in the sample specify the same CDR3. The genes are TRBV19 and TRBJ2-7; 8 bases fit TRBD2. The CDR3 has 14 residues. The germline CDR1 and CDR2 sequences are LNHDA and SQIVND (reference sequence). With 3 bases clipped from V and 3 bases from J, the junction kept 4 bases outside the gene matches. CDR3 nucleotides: TGTGCCAGTAGTATCGCTGGGACTAGCTACGAGCAGTACTTC. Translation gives CASSIAGTSYEQYF.

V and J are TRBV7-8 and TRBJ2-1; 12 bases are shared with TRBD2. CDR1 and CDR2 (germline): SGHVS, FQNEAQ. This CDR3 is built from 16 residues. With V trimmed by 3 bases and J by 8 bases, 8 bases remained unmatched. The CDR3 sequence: CASSFRTSGIGYEQFF. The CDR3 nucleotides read TGTGCCAGCAGCTTCCGGACTAGCGGGATTGGCTATGAGCAGTTCTTC.

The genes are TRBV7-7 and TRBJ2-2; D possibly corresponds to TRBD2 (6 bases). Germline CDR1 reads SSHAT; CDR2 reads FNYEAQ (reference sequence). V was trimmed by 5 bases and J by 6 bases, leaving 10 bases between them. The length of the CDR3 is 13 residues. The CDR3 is CASSVGLPGELFF. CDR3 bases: TGTGCCAGCAGCGTGGGACTCCCCGGGGAGCTGTTTTTT.

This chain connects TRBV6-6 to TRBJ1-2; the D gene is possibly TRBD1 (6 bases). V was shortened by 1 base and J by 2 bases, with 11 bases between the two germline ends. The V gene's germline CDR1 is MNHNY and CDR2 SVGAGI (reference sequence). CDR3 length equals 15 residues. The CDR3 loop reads CASSYFDTGNYGYTF. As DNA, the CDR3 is TGTGCCAGCAGTTACTTCGATACAGGGAACTATGGCTACACCTTC.

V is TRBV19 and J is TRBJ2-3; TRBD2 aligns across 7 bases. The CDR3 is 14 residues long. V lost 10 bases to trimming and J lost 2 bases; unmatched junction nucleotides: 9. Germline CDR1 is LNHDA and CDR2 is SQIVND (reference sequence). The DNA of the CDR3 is TGTGCCACCGGGACTAATAGTTACACAGATACGCAGTATTTT. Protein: CATGTNSYTDTQYF.

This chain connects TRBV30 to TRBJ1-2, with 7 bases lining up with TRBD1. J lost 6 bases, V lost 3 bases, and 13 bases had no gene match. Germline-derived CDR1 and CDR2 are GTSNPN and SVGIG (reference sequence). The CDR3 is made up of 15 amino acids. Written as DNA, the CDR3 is TGTGCCTGGAGGGTTCGACAGGGCTCGGCTGATGGCTACACCTTC. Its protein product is CAWRVRQGSADGYTF.

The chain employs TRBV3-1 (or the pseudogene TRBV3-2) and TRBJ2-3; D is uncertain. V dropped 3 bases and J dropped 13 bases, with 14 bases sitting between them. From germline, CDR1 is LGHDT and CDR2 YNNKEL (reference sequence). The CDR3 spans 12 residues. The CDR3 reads CASSHPSGVEYF. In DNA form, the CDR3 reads TGTGCCAGCAGCCACCCCTCAGGTGTGGAGTATTTT.

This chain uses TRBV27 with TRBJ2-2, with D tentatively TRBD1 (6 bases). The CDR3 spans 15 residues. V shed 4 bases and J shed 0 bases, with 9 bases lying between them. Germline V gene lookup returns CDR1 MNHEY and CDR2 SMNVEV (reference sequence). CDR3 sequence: CASSWDTANTGELFF. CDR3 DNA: TGTGCCAGCAGTTGGGACACCGCGAACACCGGGGAGCTGTTTTTT.